The present entry profiles one TCR beta chain with its context. The antigen this receptor binds is unknown. No quality values exist for individual bases; no much larger clone is one base distant. This entry is derived from a study of blood T cells in healthy people across ages (dated by TCRdb to between 2014 and 2016). Notes on the research overall: In model experiments, roughly one uniquely barcoded TCR beta cDNA molecule per two T cells was captured by template switching. Using deep sequencing normalized with unique cDNA molecular identifiers, the study measured how TCR beta repertoire diversity changes with age. Using the same blood draw, the study looked at two additional independent replicas of 1 million unique cDNA reads for two donors, one aged 18 to 30 and the other aged 80 or older. The donors were split into four age groups: young (average around 17 years), middle-aged (roughly 39), aged (over 55) and long-lived (about 74). To avoid experimental bias, donors of different ages were spread randomly across the sequencing lanes. Findings and caveats that apply to the study as a whole: Compared with the aged group, the long-lived group had more naive CD4+ T cells, fewer expanded clones and increased TCR diversity, suggesting age selection. The percentage of naive T cells measured by flow cytometry correlated strongly with observed TCR beta diversity. Observed TCR beta diversity per million T cells fell roughly linearly with age, and a significant reduction was already apparent by age around 44. Bulk unsorted PBMC profiling prevented conclusive comparison of naive and antigen-experienced compartments. Estimates of total diversity based on one million sequenced T cells were regarded as lower bounds and as underestimates. Because donor CMV infection status was unknown, age-related changes in expanded clonotypes were potentially confounded.

The method behind the library was 5' RACE. The sample was run on an Illumina HiSeq 2500. A second PCR of roughly 7 to 11 cycles was run with a J-beta primer mix and a sample-barcoded 5' primer. A template-switch 5' adaptor carrying 12 random nucleotides introduced a unique molecular identifier onto each TCR beta cDNA molecule. Each sample yielded at least 3 million CDR3-containing paired-end reads. First-strand cDNA was synthesized from all RNA with the Mint cDNA synthesis kit, primed by a TRBC-specific oligonucleotide. Following uracil-DNA glycosylase treatment, all cDNA underwent a first 18-cycle PCR with the universal primers M1SS and BC2_uni_R. As for the original processing: For normalization, 1 million high-quality reads were randomly selected from each sample, with every read carrying a distinct molecular identifier. Reads sharing molecular identifiers were discarded rather than binned into consensus sequences. MiTCR, with a Q25 quality threshold and the strictest error-elimination algorithm, was used for CDR3 identification, clonotype clustering and error correction. A nonparametric unseen species model with Euler transformation was used to estimate lower-bound total TCR beta diversity. TCRdb redid the processing of the public reads, applying fastp at Q25 and MiXCR, and retained in-frame beta chains. CDR3 protein duplicates are merged, each entry listing the most common genes and DNA. The V and J calls were determined by TCRdb, not by the authors. The sample yields approximately 600,000 distinct CDR3 sequences; approximately 59% were counted once. The ten most abundant clones make up about two fifths of the sample.

The roughly 39 donors, aged about 6 to 95 years, were systemically healthy Caucasian individuals from Russia. Ten milliliters of peripheral blood were drawn from each donor into EDTA-treated Vacutainer tubes. Ficoll-Paque density-gradient centrifugation was used to isolate PBMCs, with at least 6.5 million per sample. Trizol reagent was used to extract total RNA from the PBMCs, yielding at least 5 micrograms per sample. For every donor, flow cytometry on a PBMC aliquot measured the percentage of naive CD45RAhigh/CD27high T cells. From a lookup of the germline V gene (reference sequence), CDR1 and CDR2 are SGHNT and YYREEE. Counted from cysteine to phenylalanine, this CDR3 has 16 amino acids. CDR3 DNA only is kept here, 48 bases in frame from base 1. Relative to germline, V is missing 4 bases and J is missing 0 bases, with 7 bases of the junction outside any gene match.

The sample was blood. The clonotype was recovered from a man aged 55-75 years in good health. The chain is made from TRBV5-4 and TRBJ1-1, with 9 bases in between that match TRBD1. The DNA is TGTGCCAGCAGCCCGCGGACAGGGGTCATGAACACTGAAGCTTTCTTT. This codes for CASSPRTGVMNTEAFF.